This TCR beta chain was captured in a study of blood T cell repertoires in COVID-19. About the research overall: From the United States, Italy and Spain came samples of acute and convalescent COVID-19.

TCRdb's copy holds only in-frame clones and misses some; the assay was immunoSEQ multiplex PCR. The sample has under 250,000 clones; 65% to 90% are singletons. The CDR3 totals 16 residues. The V gene's germline CDR1 is SGHRS and CDR2 YFSETQ. With V trimmed by 3 bases and J by 0 bases, 5 bases remained unmatched. The chain is built from TRBV5-1 and TRBJ1-3, with 8 bases lining up with TRBD1. Sequencing input: PBMCs or T cells enriched from blood (not recorded which). The TCR comes from a woman in her 50s with acute COVID-19. The CDR3 DNA sequence: TGCGCCAGCAGCTCAGGACAGGGTTACTCTGGAAACACCATATATTTT. Amino acids: CASSSGQGYSGNTIYF.